This TCR beta chain stems from a study of blood T cell repertoires in COVID-19. Study background: The cDNA or gDNA used as material had been derived from T cells, B-cell-depleted T cells, or PBMCs.

Per the authors' pipeline: Amplification from reference gene primers served as the basis for estimated nucleated cell counts. Measured with immunoSEQ multiplex PCR; TCRdb has only the in-frame clones, and not every one. V, J and clone size are those of that table, while D and trimming were read from the DNA. The sample holds around 260,000 clones, 65% to 85% seen once. The CDR3 covers 17 residues. CDR1 and CDR2 from the germline V gene are LGHNA and YSLEER. V was trimmed by 0 bases and J by 4 bases, leaving 16 bases between them. The clonotype was recovered from an older person with COVID-19, enrolled during active disease. This sequence joins TRBV4-3 and TRBJ2-1; the D gene is possibly TRBD2 (5 bases). Sequencing was carried out using peripheral blood. The CDR3 protein is CASSQDLGARVYNEQFF. The CDR3 coding sequence is TGCGCCAGCAGCCAAGATCTGGGCGCGAGGGTATACAATGAGCAGTTCTTC.